These 3 T cell receptor beta chains originate from one sample sequenced in a study of T cells in localized non-small cell lung cancer. TCRdb keeps only in-frame clones here, not all; method: immunoSEQ multiplex PCR. The table includes some 140,000 clones, about 89% detected once. Sequenced here: peripheral blood, sampled before any cancer treatment. The origin of the receptors is a female donor at least 60 years old with stage I lung adenocarcinoma.

The rearrangement links TRBV5-1 to TRBJ2-2; D may be TRBD1 (6 bases). Germline V lookup: CDR1 SGHRS, CDR2 YFSETQ. The CDR3 loop spans 13 amino acids. The V gene lost 2 bases and the J gene lost 7 bases, with 9 bases spanning the gap. The CDR3 nucleotides read TGCGCCAGCAGCTTACAGGGAATCGGGGAGCTGTTTTTT. Its translation: CASSLQGIGELFF.

V and J are TRBV5-1 and TRBJ1-1; TRBD1 matches 10 bases. CDR1 is SGHRS, CDR2 YFSETQ, per germline. The CDR3 spans 14 residues. Losses at the gene ends were 1 base for V and 4 bases for J; bases not matched to a gene: 1. In DNA, the CDR3 is TGCGCCAGCAGCTTGTGGGACAGGGGCACTGAAGCTTTCTTT. Translating it yields CASSLWDRGTEAFF.

This sequence joins TRBV19 and TRBJ2-7; no clear D gene. Trimming removed 5 bases from V and 0 bases from J, with 11 bases in between. The CDR3 covers 14 residues. The germline V gene encodes CDR1 LNHDA and CDR2 SQIVND (reference sequence). This chain's CDR3 is CASSGRSSSYEQYF. The DNA for the CDR3 is TGTGCCAGTAGTGGACGGTCCAGCTCCTACGAGCAGTACTTC. Supplemented by reference TRBV19 and TRBJ2-7, the full variable domain reads DGGITQSPKYLFRKEGQNVTLSCEQNLNHDAMYWYRQDPGQGLRLIYYSQIVNDFQKGDIAEGYSVSREKKESFPLTVTSAQKNPTAFYLCASSGRSSSYEQYFGPGTRLTVT.